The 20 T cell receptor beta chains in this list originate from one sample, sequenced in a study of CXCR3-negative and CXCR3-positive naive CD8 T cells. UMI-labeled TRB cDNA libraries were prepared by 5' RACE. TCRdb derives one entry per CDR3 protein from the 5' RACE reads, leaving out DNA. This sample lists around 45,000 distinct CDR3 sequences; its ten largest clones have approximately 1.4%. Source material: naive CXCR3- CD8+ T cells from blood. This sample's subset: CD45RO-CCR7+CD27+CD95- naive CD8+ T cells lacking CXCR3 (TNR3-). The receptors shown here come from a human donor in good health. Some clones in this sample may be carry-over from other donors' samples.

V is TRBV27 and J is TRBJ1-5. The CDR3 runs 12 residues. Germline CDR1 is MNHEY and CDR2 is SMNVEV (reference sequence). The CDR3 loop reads CASSFSNQPQHF.

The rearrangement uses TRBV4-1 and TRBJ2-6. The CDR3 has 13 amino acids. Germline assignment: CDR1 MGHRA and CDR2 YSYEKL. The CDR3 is CASSQTGLNVLTF.

CDR3 amino acids: CASSSNLVWDTNGYTF. The V call is TRBV7-9, the J call TRBJ1-2; there is no DNA to check the TCRdb D call of TRBD1. The CDR3 has 16 amino acids. Germline V CDR1 and CDR2: SEHNR, FQNEAQ (reference sequence).

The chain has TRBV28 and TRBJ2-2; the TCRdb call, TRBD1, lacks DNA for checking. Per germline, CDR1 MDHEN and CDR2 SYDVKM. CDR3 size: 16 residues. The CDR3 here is CASSKGTVRNTGELFF.

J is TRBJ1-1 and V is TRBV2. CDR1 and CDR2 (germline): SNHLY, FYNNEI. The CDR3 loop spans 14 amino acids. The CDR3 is CASSDIMPNTEAFF.

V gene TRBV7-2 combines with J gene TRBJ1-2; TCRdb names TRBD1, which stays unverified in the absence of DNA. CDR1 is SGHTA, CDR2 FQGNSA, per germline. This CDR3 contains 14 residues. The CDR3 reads CASSLYPGDYGYTF.

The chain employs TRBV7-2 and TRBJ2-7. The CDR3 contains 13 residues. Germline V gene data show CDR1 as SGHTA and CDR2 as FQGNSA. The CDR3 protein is CASSKDTGYEQYF.

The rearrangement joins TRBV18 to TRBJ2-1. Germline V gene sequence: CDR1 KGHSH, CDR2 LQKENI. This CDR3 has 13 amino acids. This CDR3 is CASSQERYNEQFF.

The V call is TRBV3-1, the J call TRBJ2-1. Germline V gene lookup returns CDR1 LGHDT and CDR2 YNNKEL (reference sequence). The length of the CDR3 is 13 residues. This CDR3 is CASSRVDFNEQFF.

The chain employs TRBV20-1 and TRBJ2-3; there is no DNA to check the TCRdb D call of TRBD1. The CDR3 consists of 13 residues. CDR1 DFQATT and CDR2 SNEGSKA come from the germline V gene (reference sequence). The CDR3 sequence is CSVPGAAADTQYF.

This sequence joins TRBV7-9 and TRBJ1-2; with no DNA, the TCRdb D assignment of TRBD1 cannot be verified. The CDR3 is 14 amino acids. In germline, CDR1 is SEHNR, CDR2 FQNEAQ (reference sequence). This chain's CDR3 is CASSLGQGIDGYTF.

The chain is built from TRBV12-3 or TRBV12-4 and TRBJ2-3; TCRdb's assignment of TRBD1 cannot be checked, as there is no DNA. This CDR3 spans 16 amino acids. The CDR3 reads CASSPRTNSAADTQYF.

CDR3 sequence: CASTLAPSSGANVLTF. V and J are TRBV7-6 and TRBJ2-6. CDR3 size: 16 residues. Germline V gene sequence: CDR1 SGHVS, CDR2 FNYEAQ.

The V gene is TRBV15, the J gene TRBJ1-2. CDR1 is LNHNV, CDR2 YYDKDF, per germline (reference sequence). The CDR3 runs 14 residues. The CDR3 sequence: CATSRVRQPGGYTF.

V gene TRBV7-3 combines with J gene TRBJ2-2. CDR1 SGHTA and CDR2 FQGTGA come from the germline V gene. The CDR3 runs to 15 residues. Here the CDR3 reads CASSSQGSNTGELFF.

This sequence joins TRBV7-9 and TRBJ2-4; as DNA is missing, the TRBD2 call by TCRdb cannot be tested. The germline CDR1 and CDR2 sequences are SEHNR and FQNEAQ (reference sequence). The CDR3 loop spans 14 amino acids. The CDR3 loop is CASSEGLSGDIQYF.

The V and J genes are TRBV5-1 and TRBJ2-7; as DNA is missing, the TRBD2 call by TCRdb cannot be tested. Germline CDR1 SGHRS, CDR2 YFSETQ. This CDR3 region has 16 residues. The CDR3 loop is CASSLAGTSGSYEQYF.

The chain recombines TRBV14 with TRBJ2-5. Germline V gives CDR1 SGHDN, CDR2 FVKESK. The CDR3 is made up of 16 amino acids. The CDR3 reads CASSQAKVSMRETQYF.

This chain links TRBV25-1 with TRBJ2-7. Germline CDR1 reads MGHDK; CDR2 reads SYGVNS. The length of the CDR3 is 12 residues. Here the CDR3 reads CASSESVLTQYF.

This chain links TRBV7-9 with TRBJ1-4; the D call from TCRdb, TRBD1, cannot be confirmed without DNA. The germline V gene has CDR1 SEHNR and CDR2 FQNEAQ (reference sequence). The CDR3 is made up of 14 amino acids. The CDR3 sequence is CASSIGQSNEKLFF.